The clone carrying this T cell receptor (beta chain) was recorded only once. No antigen is known for it. Trimming cost V 5 bases and J 1 base, with 12 bases left between them. This CDR3 has 14 amino acids. Per germline, CDR1 SEHNR and CDR2 FQNEAQ (reference sequence). This entry is derived from a study of shared clonotypes between healthy human individuals. The study, taken as a whole, reports: Unshared clonotypes carried lower generation probabilities than those common to all four donors.

Clones were read by immunoSEQ multiplex PCR, and TCRdb kept only the in-frame ones, dropping some. The sample lists under 850,000 clones, roughly two thirds occurring once. The source material was memory CD4+ T cells sorted from blood. As for subset: CD45RA-negative fraction. The sequence was obtained from a woman aged 25-40 years in good health. The V gene is TRBV7-9, the J gene TRBJ2-7, with D unresolved. The CDR3 coding sequence is TGTGCCAGCAGCCCTATGGGCAGATCCTACGAGCAGTACTTC. It yields the protein CASSPMGRSYEQYF.